The 22 T cell receptor beta chains in this list originate from one sample, sequenced in a study of control samples from healthy donors and cancer patients. The repertoire was sequenced with immunoSEQ multiplex PCR; TCRdb's copy has only in-frame clones and lacks some. The repertoire holds about 35,000 clones, with over 85% as singletons. Sequenced input: PBMCs. All receptors come from a man aged 35 to 55 with colorectal cancer.

CDR3 DNA: TGTGCCAGCAGTTACTCGATGGGCGGGGGGCCGAACTTGGAGACCCAGTACTTC. This encodes CASSYSMGGGPNLETQYF. This rearrangement joins TRBV6-2 or TRBV6-3 to TRBJ2-5; TRBD2 matches at 8 bases. The CDR3 contains 18 residues. CDR1 and CDR2 (germline): MNHEY, SVGEGT. V shed 0 bases and J 5 bases; nucleotides not matched to a gene: 14.

V is TRBV7-9 and J is TRBJ2-7, with D perhaps TRBD1 (5 bases). This CDR3 comprises 13 residues. Germline V lookup: CDR1 SEHNR, CDR2 FQNEAQ (reference sequence). Trimming shortened V by 1 base and J by 4 bases, and 8 bases separated the two germline ends. The CDR3 loop is CASSLGRGYEQYF. The CDR3 DNA is TGTGCCAGCAGCTTAGGAAGGGGATACGAGCAGTACTTC.

Only a few counts were recorded for this clone. The chain is built from TRBV3-1 (or the pseudogene TRBV3-2) and TRBJ2-5, with 9 bases identical to TRBD1. The CDR3 contains 15 residues. V lost 3 bases and J lost 7; bases outside the gene matches: 9. CDR1 is LGHDT, CDR2 YNNKEL, per germline (reference sequence). The CDR3 loop reads CASSHRTGAGVTQYF. CDR3 sequence (DNA): TGTGCCAGCAGCCACAGGACAGGGGCGGGGGTGACCCAGTACTTC.

The chain combines TRBV3-1 (or the pseudogene TRBV3-2) with TRBJ1-3; D is uncertain. Looked up from germline, CDR1 is LGHDT and CDR2 is YNNKEL (reference sequence). V lost 2 bases, J lost 4 bases, and 15 bases lay in between. The CDR3 contains 16 residues. The CDR3: CASSQPTRISGNTIYF. CDR3 nucleotide sequence: TGTGCCAGCAGCCAACCAACGAGAATCTCCGGAAACACCATATATTTT.

This clone was seen a single time. The chain links TRBV12-5 to TRBJ2-1; TRBD2 matches 7 bases. The CDR3 is 12 amino acids. CDR1 and CDR2 from the germline V gene are LGHNT and FRNRAP. The ends lost 8 bases at V and 10 bases at J; junction bases unmatched: 8. Written as DNA, the CDR3 is TGTGCTAGTCGGGGCGAGCGGGGCGAGCAGTTCTTC. Translated, it gives CASRGERGEQFF.

The genes are TRBV9 and TRBJ2-7, with 8 bases matching TRBD2. The CDR3 has 14 amino acids. The V segment lost 2 bases and the J segment 1 base; nucleotides outside the gene matches: 2. The germline CDR1 and CDR2 sequences are SGDLS and YYNGEE. The CDR3 sequence is CASSVSGTSYEQYF. The CDR3 DNA reads as TGTGCCAGCAGCGTTAGCGGGACGTCCTACGAGCAGTACTTC.

The CDR3 DNA follows: TGTGCCAGCACTATTTTAGGGACAGGCCCCTACGAGCAGTACTTC. It specifies CASTILGTGPYEQYF. The chain couples TRBV11-2 to TRBJ2-7, with 8 bases lining up with TRBD1. The junction had 10 bases not matched to a gene; V was cut back by 7 bases and J by 2 bases. Germline-derived CDR1 and CDR2 are SGHAT and FQNNGV. The CDR3 covers 15 residues.

This chain connects TRBV7-6 to TRBJ2-2; maybe TRBD1 (6 bases). This CDR3 is built from 16 residues. Germline V gene sequence: CDR1 SGHVS, CDR2 FNYEAQ. The V and J ends lost 3 bases and 7 bases respectively, with 18 bases between them. CDR3 sequence: CASSFRPSGESGELFF. The CDR3 DNA reads as TGTGCCAGCAGCTTTAGGCCCTCAGGGGAGAGCGGGGAGCTGTTTTTT.

The chain carries TRBV27 and TRBJ1-5, with D possibly TRBD1 on 5 matching bases. This CDR3 has 15 amino acids. Germline V lookup: CDR1 MNHEY, CDR2 SMNVEV (reference sequence). The germline V and J ends were trimmed by 3 bases and 0 bases, with 9 bases remaining between them. The CDR3 region is CASSFDSYSNQPQHF. The CDR3 nucleotides read TGTGCCAGCAGTTTCGACAGCTATAGCAATCAGCCCCAGCATTTT.

V usage is TRBV7-3 and J usage is TRBJ2-5; no clear D. CDR3 size: 14 residues. Germline assignment: CDR1 SGHTA and CDR2 FQGTGA. V was clipped by 6 bases and J by 6 bases, with 17 bases between them. CDR3 residues: CASRDYSTAKTQYF. The CDR3 nucleotides are TGTGCCAGCAGGGATTATAGTACTGCGAAGACCCAGTACTTC.

This clone occurred once. The chain employs TRBV27 and TRBJ2-1; D is perhaps TRBD1 (6 bases). The germline V gene has CDR1 MNHEY and CDR2 SMNVEV (reference sequence). V was cut by 5 bases and J by 2 bases, with 13 bases left in between. The CDR3 extends over 15 amino acids. The CDR3 DNA sequence: TGTGCCAGCAGTCCCTGGACAGAAACCTACAATGAGCAGTTCTTC. Translating gives CASSPWTETYNEQFF.

The genes are TRBV7-9 and TRBJ1-2; D is unclear. The V gene's germline CDR1 is SEHNR and CDR2 FQNEAQ (reference sequence). This CDR3 contains 12 residues. With 3 bases removed from V and 8 bases from J, the gap between germline ends came to 10 bases. The CDR3 here is CASSLQEGGYTF. The CDR3 region has the DNA TGTGCCAGCAGCTTGCAGGAGGGCGGCTACACCTTC. The full variable domain, completed using reference TRBV7-9 and TRBJ1-2, is DTGVSQNPRHKITKRGQNVTFRCDPISEHNRLYWYRQTLGQGPEFLTYFQNEAQLEKSRLLSDRFSAERPKGSFSTLEIQRTEQGDSAMYLCASSLQEGGYTFGSGTRLTVV.

The V call is TRBV19, the J call TRBJ2-5, with D possibly being TRBD1 (7 bases). The CDR3 sequence is 14 residues long. The germline V and J ends were trimmed by 3 bases and 4 bases, with 12 bases remaining between them. CDR1 and CDR2 from the germline V gene are LNHDA and SQIVND (reference sequence). The chain's CDR3 is CASSMSQGGETQYF. The CDR3 nucleotides are TGTGCCAGTAGTATGTCCCAGGGGGGAGAGACCCAGTACTTC.

The chain employs TRBV18 and TRBJ2-1; 13 bases match TRBD2. Germline CDR1 KGHSH, CDR2 LQKENI. Unmatched junction bases numbered 12, after V lost 4 bases and J lost 9 bases. The CDR3 length is 17 residues. As DNA, the CDR3 is TGTGCCAGCTCACGGACCTTGACTAGCGGGGGGCCAAGTGAGCAGTTCTTC. Its protein is CASSRTLTSGGPSEQFF.

The V and J genes are TRBV6-2 or TRBV6-3 and TRBJ2-1, with 13 bases identical to TRBD2. Germline V gene data show CDR1 as MNHEY and CDR2 as SVGEGT. Unmatched junction bases numbered 4, after V lost 4 bases and J lost 7 bases. The CDR3 has 15 residues. The CDR3 loop is CASSSGTSGVNEQFF. The CDR3 DNA reads as TGTGCCAGCAGTTCCGGGACTAGCGGGGTGAATGAGCAGTTCTTC.

The rearrangement joins TRBV6-5 to TRBJ1-1; tentatively, D is TRBD1 (5 bases). Deletions cut 6 bases from V and 1 base from J, with 12 bases between. Germline CDR1 is MNHEY and CDR2 is SVGAGI. The CDR3 is made up of 14 amino acids. CDR3 residues: CASRYRPKNTEAFF. CDR3 bases: TGTGCCAGCAGATACAGGCCGAAGAACACTGAAGCTTTCTTT.

The chain carries TRBV14 and TRBJ2-1; D unclear. Looked up from germline, CDR1 is SGHDN and CDR2 is FVKESK. This CDR3 contains 12 residues. Between the trimmed V and J ends, which lost 0 bases and 7 bases, there was a span of 4 bases. Written as DNA, the CDR3 is TGTGCCAGCAGCCAAGATGGGAATGAGCAGTTCTTC. Its translation is CASSQDGNEQFF. Together with reference TRBV14 and TRBJ2-1, the CDR3 gives the full variable domain: EAGVTQFPSHSVIEKGQTVTLRCDPISGHDNLYWYRRVMGKEIKFLLHFVKESKQDESGMPNNRFLAERTGGTYSTLKVQPAELEDSGVYFCASSQDGNEQFFGPGTRLTVL.

This clone has just one count. The J gene is TRBJ1-1, the V gene TRBV6-5; D uncertain. The CDR3 is 16 residues long. Deletions cut 0 bases from V and 1 base from J, with 12 bases between. Germline CDR1 MNHEY, CDR2 SVGAGI. The CDR3 loop reads CASSYSSGRSNTEAFF. The CDR3 coding sequence is TGTGCCAGCAGTTACTCCTCGGGCAGATCGAACACTGAAGCTTTCTTT.

This CDR3 reads CASSRTGQSKSQYF. In DNA form, the CDR3 reads TGTGCCAGCAGCCGGACAGGGCAGTCGAAATCGCAGTACTTC. The chain employs TRBV5-6 and TRBJ2-7; 8 nucleotides agree with TRBD1. CDR3 size: 14 residues. Germline CDR1 reads SGHDT; CDR2 reads YYEEEE. Trimming removed 4 bases from V and 9 bases from J; junction bases left unmatched: 12.

The chain recombines TRBV11-3 with TRBJ2-1; D is unresolved. Germline CDR1 reads SGHNT; CDR2 reads YENEEA. Trimming stripped 1 base from V and 7 bases from J, with 8 bases between. This CDR3 is 13 amino acids long. CDR3 DNA: TGTGCCAGCAGCTTAGGCCTCCTGAATGAGCAGTTCTTC. The encoded protein is CASSLGLLNEQFF.

V is TRBV6-1 and J is TRBJ1-1; no firm D call. CDR3 length: 14 amino acids. CDR1 and CDR2 from the germline V gene are MNHNS and SASEGT. V shed 0 bases and J shed 0 bases, with 5 bases lying between them. CDR3 sequence: CASSEASMNTEAFF. Written as DNA, the CDR3 is TGTGCCAGCAGTGAAGCCTCCATGAACACTGAAGCTTTCTTT.

The chain combines TRBV18 with TRBJ1-2; no reliable D call. V shed 2 bases and J shed 2 bases, with 12 bases lying between them. CDR1 is KGHSH, CDR2 LQKENI, per germline. There are 15 residues in the CDR3. CDR3 bases: TGTGCCAGCTCACCAGTAGGACTGTACAACTATGGCTACACCTTC. It codes for CASSPVGLYNYGYTF.